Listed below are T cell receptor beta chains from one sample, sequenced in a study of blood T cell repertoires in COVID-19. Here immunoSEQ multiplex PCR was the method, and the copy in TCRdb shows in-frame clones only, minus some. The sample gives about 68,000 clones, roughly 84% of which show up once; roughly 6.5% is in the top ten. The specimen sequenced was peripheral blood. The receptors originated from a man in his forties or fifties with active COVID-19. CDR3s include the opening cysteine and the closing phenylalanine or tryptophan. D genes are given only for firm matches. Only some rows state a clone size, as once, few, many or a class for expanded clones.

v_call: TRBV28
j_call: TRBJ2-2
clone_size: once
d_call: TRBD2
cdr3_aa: CASSPPSGVSTGELFF
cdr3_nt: TGTGCCAGCAGTCCCCCTAGCGGGGTTTCCACCGGGGAGCTGTTTTTT

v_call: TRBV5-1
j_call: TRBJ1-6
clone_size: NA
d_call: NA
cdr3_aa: CASSLEGGAVGSPLHF
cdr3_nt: TGCGCCAGCAGCTTGGAAGGAGGGGCAGTCGGTTCACCCCTCCACTTT

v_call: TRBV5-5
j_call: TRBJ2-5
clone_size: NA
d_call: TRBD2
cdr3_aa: CASSTGGLAGGTQETQYF
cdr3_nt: TGTGCCAGCAGCACGGGTGGACTAGCGGGGGGGACCCAAGAGACCCAGTACTTC

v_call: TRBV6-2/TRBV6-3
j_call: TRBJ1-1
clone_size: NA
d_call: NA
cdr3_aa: CASSWRGAPTEAFF
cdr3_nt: TGTGCCAGCAGTTGGCGGGGGGCGCCCACTGAAGCTTTCTTT

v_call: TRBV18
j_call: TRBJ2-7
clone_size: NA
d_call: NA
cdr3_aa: CASSGRVGEQYF
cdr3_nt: TGTGCCAGCTCAGGCAGGGTCGGCGAGCAGTACTTC

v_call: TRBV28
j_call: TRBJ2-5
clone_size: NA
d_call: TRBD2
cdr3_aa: CASSYLASGQETQYF
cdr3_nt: TGTGCCAGCAGTTACCTCGCTAGCGGGCAAGAGACCCAGTACTTC

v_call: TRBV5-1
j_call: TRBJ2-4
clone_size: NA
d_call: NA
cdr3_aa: CASRNRDHGIQYF
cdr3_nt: TGCGCCAGCAGAAACAGGGATCATGGCATTCAGTACTTC

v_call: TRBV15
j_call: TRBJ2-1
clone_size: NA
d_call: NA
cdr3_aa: CATSRGTGRNEQFF
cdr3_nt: TGTGCCACCAGCCGGGGGACGGGTAGAAATGAGCAGTTCTTC

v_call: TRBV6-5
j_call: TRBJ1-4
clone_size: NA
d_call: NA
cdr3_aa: CASHSQTNEKLFF
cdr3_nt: TGTGCCAGCCACAGTCAAACTAATGAAAAACTGTTTTTT

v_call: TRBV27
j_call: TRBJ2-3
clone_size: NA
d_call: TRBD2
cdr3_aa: CASSEGTSGRATDTQYF
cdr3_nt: TGTGCCAGCAGTGAGGGGACTAGCGGGAGGGCCACAGATACGCAGTATTTT